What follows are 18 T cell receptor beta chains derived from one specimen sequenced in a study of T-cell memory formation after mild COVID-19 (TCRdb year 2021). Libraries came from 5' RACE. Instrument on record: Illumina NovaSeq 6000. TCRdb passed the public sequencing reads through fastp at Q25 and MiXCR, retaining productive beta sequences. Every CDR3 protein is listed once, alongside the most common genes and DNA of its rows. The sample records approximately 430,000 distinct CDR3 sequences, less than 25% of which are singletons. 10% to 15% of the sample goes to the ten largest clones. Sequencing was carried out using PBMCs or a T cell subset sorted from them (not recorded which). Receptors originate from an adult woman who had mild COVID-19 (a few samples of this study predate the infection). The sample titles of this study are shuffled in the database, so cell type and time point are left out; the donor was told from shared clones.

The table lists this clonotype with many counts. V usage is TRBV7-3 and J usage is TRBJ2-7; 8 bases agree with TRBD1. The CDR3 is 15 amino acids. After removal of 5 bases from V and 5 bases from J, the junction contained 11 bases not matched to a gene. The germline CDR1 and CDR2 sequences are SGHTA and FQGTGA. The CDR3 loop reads CASSPMGQVADEQYF. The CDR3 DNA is TGTGCCAGCAGCCCAATGGGACAGGTCGCCGACGAGCAGTACTTC. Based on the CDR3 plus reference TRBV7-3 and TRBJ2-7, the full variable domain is GAGVSQTPSNKVTEKGKYVELRCDPISGHTALYWYRQSLGQGPEFLIYFQGTGAADDSGLPNDRFFAVRPEGSVSTLKIQRTERGDSAVYLCASSPMGQVADEQYFGPGTRLTVT.

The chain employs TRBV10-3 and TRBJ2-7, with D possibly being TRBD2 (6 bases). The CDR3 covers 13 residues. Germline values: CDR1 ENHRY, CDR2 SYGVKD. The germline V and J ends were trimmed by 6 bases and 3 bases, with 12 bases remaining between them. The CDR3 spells CAIRGQGGYEQYF. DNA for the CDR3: TGTGCCATCAGGGGGCAGGGAGGCTACGAGCAGTACTTC.

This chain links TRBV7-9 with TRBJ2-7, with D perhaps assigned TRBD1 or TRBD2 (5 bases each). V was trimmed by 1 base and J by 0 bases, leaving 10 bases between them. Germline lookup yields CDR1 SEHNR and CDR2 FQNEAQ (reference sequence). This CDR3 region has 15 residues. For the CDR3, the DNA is TGTGCCAGCAGCTTAGGGGGGAACGGCTCCTACGAGCAGTACTTC. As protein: CASSLGGNGSYEQYF.

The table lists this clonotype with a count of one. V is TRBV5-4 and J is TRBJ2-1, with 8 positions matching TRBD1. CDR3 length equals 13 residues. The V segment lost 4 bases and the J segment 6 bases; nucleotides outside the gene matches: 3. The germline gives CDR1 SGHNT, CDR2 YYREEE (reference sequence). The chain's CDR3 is CASSDGQGNEQFF. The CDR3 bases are TGTGCCAGCAGCGATGGACAGGGCAATGAGCAGTTCTTC.

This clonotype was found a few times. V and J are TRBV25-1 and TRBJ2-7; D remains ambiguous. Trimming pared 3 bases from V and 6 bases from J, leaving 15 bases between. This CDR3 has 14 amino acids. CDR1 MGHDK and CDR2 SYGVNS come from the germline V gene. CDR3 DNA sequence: TGTGCCAGCAGTGACCGTCCTCCACCGGGCGAGCAGTACTTC. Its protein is CASSDRPPPGEQYF.

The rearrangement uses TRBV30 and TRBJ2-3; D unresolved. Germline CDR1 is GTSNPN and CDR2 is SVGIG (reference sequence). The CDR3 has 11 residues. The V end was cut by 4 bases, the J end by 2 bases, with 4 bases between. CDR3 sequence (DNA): TGTGCCTGGAAATACACAGATACGCAGTATTTT. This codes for CAWKYTDTQYF. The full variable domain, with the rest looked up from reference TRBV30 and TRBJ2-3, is SQTIHQWPATLVQPVGSPLSLECTVEGTSNPNLYWYRQAAGRGLQLLFYSVGIGQISSEVPQNLSASRPQDRQFILSSKKLLLSDSGFYLCAWKYTDTQYFGPGTRLTVL.

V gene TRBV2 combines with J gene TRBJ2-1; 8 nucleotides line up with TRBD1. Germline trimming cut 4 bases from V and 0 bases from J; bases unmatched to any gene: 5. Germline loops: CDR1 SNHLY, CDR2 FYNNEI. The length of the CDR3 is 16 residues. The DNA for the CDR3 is TGTGCCAGCAGTGTCAGGGGGCAGAGCTCCTACAATGAGCAGTTCTTC. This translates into CASSVRGQSSYNEQFF.

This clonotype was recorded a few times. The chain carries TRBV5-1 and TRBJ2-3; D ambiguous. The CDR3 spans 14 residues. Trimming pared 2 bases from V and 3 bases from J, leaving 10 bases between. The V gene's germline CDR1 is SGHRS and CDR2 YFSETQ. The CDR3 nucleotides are TGCGCCAGCAGCTTACTTGGGGTTACAGATACGCAGTATTTT. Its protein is CASSLLGVTDTQYF.

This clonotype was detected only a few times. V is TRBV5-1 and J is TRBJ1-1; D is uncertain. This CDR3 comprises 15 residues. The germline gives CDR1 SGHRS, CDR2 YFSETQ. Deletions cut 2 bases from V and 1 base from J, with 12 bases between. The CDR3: CASSFNSQPNTEAFF. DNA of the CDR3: TGCGCCAGCAGCTTTAACTCACAGCCGAACACTGAAGCTTTCTTT.

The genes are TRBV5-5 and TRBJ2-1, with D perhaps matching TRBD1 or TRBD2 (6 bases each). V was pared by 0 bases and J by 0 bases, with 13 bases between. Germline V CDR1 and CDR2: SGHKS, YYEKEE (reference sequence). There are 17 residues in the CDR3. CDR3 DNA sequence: TGTGCCAGCAGCTTGGGTGGGGGGCCGAGCTCCTACAATGAGCAGTTCTTC. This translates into CASSLGGGPSSYNEQFF.

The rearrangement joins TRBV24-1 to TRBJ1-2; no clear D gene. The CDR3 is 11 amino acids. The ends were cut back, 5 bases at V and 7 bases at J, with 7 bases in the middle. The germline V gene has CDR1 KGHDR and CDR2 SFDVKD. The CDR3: CATSGGSGYTF. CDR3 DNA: TGTGCCACCAGTGGTGGCAGTGGCTACACCTTC.

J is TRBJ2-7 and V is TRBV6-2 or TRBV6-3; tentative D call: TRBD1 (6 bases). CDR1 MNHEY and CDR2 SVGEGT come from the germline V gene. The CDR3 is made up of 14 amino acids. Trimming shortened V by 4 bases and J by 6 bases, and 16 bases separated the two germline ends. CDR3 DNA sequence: TGTGCCAGCAGTTCCGGGACATACGTCAGCGAGCAGTACTTC. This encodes CASSSGTYVSEQYF.

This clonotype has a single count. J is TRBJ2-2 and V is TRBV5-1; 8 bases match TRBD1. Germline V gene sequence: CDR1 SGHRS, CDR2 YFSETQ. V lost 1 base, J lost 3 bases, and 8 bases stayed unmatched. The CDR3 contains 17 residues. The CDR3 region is CASSLTGGRQYTGELFF. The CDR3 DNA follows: TGCGCCAGCAGCTTGACAGGGGGGCGACAATACACCGGGGAGCTGTTTTTT.

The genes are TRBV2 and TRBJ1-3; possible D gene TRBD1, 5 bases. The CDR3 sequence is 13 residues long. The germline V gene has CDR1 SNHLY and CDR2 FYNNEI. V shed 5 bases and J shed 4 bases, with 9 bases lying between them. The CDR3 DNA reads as TGTGCCAGCAGTCGGGACTTCGGAAACACCATATATTTT. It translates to CASSRDFGNTIYF.

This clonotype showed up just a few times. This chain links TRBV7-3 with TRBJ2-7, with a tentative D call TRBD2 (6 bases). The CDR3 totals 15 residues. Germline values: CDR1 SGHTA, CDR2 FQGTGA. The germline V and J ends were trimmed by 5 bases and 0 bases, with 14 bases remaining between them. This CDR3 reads CASSPSSEGSYEQYF. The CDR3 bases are TGTGCCAGCAGCCCTTCCTCGGAGGGCTCCTACGAGCAGTACTTC. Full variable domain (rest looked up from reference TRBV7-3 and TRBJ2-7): GAGVSQTPSNKVTEKGKYVELRCDPISGHTALYWYRQSLGQGPEFLIYFQGTGAADDSGLPNDRFFAVRPEGSVSTLKIQRTERGDSAVYLCASSPSSEGSYEQYFGPGTRLTVT.

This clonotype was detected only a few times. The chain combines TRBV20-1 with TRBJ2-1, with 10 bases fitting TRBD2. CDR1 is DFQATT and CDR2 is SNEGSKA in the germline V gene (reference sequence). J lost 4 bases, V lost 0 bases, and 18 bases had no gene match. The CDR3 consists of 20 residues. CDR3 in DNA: TGCAGTGCTAGAGATGCGGGACTAGCGCCCCAACTGGGCCCATACAATGAGCAGTTCTTC. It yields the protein CSARDAGLAPQLGPYNEQFF.

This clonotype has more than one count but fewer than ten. The DNA for the CDR3 is TGTGCCAGCAGAGACATGACAGGGGACTATGGCTACACCTTC. Translating it yields CASRDMTGDYGYTF. J is TRBJ1-2 and V is TRBV9; TRBD1 matches 8 bases. CDR1 is SGDLS and CDR2 is YYNGEE in the germline V gene. The CDR3 contains 14 residues. V dropped 5 bases and J dropped 3; count of bases not matched to a gene: 6.

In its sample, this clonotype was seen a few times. In nucleotides, the CDR3 is TGTGCCAGCAGCTCCCGGGCTAGTAAGGGCAATGAGCAGTTCTTC. Translated, it gives CASSSRASKGNEQFF. The chain is built from TRBV7-3 and TRBJ2-1; unclear D gene. CDR1 is SGHTA, CDR2 FQGTGA, per germline. The CDR3 extends over 15 amino acids. V lost 4 bases and J lost 6, with 16 bases in between.